This TCR beta chain comes out of a study of blood T cell repertoires in COVID-19. Study as a whole: Whether acute or convalescent, the COVID-19 samples came from the United States, Italy and Spain. T cells, B-cell-depleted T cells, or PBMCs provided the cDNA or gDNA that served as material.

There are 13 residues in the CDR3. CDR1 SGHTA and CDR2 FQGNSA come from the germline V gene. The germline V and J ends were trimmed by 5 bases and 5 bases, with 11 bases remaining between them. Methods used by the authors: Cell counts per sample came from amplifying reference gene primers. Assay used: immunoSEQ multiplex PCR; TCRdb lists only in-frame clones, some missing. For V, J and clone size, that table is used; D and trimming come from the DNA. The repertoire includes some 150,000 clones, approximately 83% of them detected once, and approximately 30% sits in the top ten. V is TRBV7-2 and J is TRBJ2-3, with unresolved D. Sequencing input: peripheral blood. The source of this sequence is an older woman with acute or convalescent COVID-19. The CDR3 DNA reads TGTGCCAGCAGCAACTGGAGAGGAGATACGCAGTATTTT. Encoded protein: CASSNWRGDTQYF. The full variable domain, its missing parts supplied by reference TRBV7-2 and TRBJ2-3, is GAGVSQSPSNKVTEKGKDVELRCDPISGHTALYWYRQSLGQGLEFLIYFQGNSAPDKSGLPSDRFSAERTGGSVSTLTIQRTQQEDSAVYLCASSNWRGDTQYFGPGTRLTVL.